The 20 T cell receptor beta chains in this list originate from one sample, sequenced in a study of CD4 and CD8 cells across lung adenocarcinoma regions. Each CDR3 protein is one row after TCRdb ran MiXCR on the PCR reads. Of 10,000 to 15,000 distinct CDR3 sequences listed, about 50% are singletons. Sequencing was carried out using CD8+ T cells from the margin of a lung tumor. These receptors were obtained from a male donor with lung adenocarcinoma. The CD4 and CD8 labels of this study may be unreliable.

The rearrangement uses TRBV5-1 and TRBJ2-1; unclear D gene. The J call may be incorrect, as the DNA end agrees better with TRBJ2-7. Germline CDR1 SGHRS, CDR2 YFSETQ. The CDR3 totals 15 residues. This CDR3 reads CASSLGGTFSYEQYF. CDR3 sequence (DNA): TGCGCCAGCAGCTTGGGCGGCACTTTCTCCTACGAGCAGTACTTC.

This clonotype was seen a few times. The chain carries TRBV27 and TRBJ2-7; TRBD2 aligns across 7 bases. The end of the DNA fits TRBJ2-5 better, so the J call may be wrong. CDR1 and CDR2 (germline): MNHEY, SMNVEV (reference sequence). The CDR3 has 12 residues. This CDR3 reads CASPRGEETQYF. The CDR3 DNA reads TGTGCCAGCCCCCGGGGGGAGGAGACCCAGTACTTC.

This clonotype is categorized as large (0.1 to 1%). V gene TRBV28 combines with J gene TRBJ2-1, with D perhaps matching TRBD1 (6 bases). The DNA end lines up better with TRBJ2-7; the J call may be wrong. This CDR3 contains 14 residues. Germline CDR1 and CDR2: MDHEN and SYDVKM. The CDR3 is CASSWTDIPYEQYF. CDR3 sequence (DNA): TGTGCCAGCAGTTGGACAGACATACCCTACGAGCAGTACTTC.

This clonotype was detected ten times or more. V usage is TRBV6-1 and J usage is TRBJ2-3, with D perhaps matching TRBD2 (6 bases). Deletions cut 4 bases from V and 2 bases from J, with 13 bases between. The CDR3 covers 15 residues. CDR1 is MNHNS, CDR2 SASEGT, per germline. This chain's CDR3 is CASSARGRDTDTQYF. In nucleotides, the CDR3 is TGTGCCAGCAGTGCCCGAGGGCGGGACACAGATACGCAGTATTTT.

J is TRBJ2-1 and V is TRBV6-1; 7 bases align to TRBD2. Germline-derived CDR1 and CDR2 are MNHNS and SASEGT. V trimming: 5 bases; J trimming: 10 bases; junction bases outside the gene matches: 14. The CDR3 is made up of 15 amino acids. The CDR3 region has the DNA TGTGCCAGCAGTCCAGGACGAGCGGGGTACAGGGAGCAGTTCTTC. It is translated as CASSPGRAGYREQFF.

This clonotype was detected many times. This CDR3 reads CASTTMPSSKDTQYF. The CDR3 nucleotides read TGCGCCAGCACAACAATGCCTAGCTCCAAGGATACGCAGTATTTT. The rearrangement joins TRBV5-1 to TRBJ2-3, with D tentatively TRBD2 (5 bases). The germline V gene encodes CDR1 SGHRS and CDR2 YFSETQ. The CDR3 spans 15 residues. V was cut by 6 bases and J by 6 bases, with 20 bases left in between.

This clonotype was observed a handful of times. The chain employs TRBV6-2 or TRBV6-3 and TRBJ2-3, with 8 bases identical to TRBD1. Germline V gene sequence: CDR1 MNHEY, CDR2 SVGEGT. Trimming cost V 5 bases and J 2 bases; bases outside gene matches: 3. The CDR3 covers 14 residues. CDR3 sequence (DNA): TGTGCCAGCAGTCTGGGACAGGCCACAGATACGCAGTATTTT. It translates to CASSLGQATDTQYF.

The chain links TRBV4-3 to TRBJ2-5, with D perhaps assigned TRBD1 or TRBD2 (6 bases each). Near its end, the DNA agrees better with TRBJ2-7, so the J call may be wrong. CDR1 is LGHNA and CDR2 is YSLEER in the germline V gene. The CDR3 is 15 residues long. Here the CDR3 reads CASSQDAGQSYEQYF. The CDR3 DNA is TGCGCCAGCAGCCAAGACGCGGGACAATCCTACGAGCAGTACTTC.

The CDR3 loop is CASSNRGQWGNSPLHF. CDR3 coding DNA: TGTGCCAGCAGTAACCGGGGACAGTGGGGCAATTCACCCCTCCACTTT. This sequence joins TRBV6-5 and TRBJ1-6; 7 bases align to TRBD1. Germline CDR1 is MNHEY and CDR2 is SVGAGI. V was clipped by 5 bases and J by 7 bases; unmatched bases: 11. The CDR3 contains 16 residues.

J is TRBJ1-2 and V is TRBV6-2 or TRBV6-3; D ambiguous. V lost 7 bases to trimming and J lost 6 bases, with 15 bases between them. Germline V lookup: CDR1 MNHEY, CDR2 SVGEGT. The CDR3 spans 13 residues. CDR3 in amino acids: CASTMDGSNGYTF. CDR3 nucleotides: TGTGCCAGCACCATGGACGGATCTAATGGCTACACCTTC.

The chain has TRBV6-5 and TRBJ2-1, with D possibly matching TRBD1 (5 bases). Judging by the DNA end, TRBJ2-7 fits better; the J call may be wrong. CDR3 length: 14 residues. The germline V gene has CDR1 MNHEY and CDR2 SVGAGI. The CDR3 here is CASSYSWTYEAQYF. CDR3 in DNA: TGTGCCAGCAGTTACTCCTGGACATACGAGGCGCAGTACTTC.

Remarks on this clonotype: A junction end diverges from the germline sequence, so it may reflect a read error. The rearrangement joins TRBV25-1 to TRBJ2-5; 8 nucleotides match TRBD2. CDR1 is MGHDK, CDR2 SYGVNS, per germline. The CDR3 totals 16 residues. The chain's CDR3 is CASGGSGGGASETQYF. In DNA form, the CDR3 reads TGTGCCAGCGGGGGAAGCGGGGGCGGTGCGTCAGAGACCCAGTATTTC.

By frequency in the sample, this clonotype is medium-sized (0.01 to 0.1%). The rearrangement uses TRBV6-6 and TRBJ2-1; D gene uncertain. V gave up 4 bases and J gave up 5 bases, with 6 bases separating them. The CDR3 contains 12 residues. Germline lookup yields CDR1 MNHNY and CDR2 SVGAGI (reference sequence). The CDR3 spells CASSFWDNEQFF. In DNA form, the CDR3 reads TGTGCCAGCAGTTTCTGGGACAATGAGCAGTTCTTC.

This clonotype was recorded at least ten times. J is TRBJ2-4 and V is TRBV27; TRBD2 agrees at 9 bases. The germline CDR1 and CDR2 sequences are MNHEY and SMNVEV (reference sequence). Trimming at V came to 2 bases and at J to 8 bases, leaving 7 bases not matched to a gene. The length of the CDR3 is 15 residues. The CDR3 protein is CASSLGSGSVDIQYF. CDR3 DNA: TGTGCCAGCAGTTTAGGTAGCGGGAGTGTCGACATTCAGTACTTC.

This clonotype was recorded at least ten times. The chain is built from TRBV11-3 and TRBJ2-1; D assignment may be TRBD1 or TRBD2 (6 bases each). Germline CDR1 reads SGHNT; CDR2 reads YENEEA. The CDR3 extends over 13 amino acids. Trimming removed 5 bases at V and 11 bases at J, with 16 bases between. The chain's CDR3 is CASSHGTQGKQFF. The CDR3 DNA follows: TGTGCCAGCAGCCATGGGACTCAGGGGAAGCAGTTCTTC.

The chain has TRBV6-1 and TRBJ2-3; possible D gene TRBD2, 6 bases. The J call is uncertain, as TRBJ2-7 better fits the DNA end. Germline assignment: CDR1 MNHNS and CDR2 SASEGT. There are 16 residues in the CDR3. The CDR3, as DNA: TGTGCCAGCACGCCGGGAGTGGCCCGGAACACAGATACGCAGTACTTC. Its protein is CASTPGVARNTDTQYF.

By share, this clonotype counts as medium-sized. The CDR3 loop is CASTHRDKETQFF. The CDR3 DNA is TGTGCCAGCACTCACCGGGACAAAGAGACCCAGTTCTTC. The V call is TRBV6-1, the J call TRBJ2-1; D is perhaps TRBD1 (6 bases). Germline CDR1 MNHNS, CDR2 SASEGT. CDR3 size: 13 residues. V was pared by 7 bases and J by 13 bases, with 20 bases between.

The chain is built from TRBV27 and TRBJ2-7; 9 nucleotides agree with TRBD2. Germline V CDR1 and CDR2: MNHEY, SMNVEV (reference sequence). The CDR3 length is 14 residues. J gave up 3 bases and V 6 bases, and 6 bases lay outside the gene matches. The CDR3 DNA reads TGTGCCAGCAGCCTAGCGGGGCCCCACTACGAGCAGTACTTC. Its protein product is CASSLAGPHYEQYF.

CDR3 sequence reads: CASSSTGGRASETQYF. The CDR3 DNA reads TGTGCCAGCAGCTCCACTGGCGGGAGGGCATCGGAGACCCAGTACTTC. V is TRBV5-5 and J is TRBJ2-5; 9 bases are shared with TRBD2. The CDR3 covers 16 residues. Trimming at V came to 3 bases and at J to 5 bases, leaving 11 bases not matched to a gene. The germline CDR1 and CDR2 sequences are SGHKS and YYEKEE (reference sequence).

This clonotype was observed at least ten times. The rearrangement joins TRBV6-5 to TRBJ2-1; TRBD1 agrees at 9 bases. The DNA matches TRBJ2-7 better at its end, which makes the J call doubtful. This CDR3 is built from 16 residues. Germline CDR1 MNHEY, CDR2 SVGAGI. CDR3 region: CASRYAYRDRASEQYF. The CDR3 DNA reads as TGTGCCAGCAGATACGCATACCGGGACAGGGCATCCGAGCAGTACTTC.